This TCR beta chain stems from a study of control samples from healthy donors and cancer patients. Sequenced by immunoSEQ multiplex PCR; TCRdb stores in-frame clones only, minus some. The sample includes 150,000 or so clones, approximately 94% of them seen just once. V was pared by 0 bases and J by 5 bases, with 7 bases of the junction left unmatched. The CDR3 sequence is 17 residues long. Germline CDR1 is KGHDR and CDR2 is SFDVKD. The sequence was obtained from a man between 18 and 29 years old in good health. V is TRBV24-1 and J is TRBJ2-2; TRBD2 matches at 8 bases. The specimen sequenced was blood. DNA for the CDR3: TGTGCCACCAGTGATTTGGGCCTAGCGGGCGTAACCGGGGAGCTGTTTTTT. This translates into CATSDLGLAGVTGELFF.